The rows below give T cell receptor beta chains drawn from one sample of a study of blood T cell repertoires in COVID-19. Sequenced by immunoSEQ multiplex PCR; TCRdb stores in-frame clones only, minus some. The data contain 230,000 or so clones, 70% to 85% of them singletons. What was sequenced was peripheral blood. The receptors shown here come from a woman between 40 and 55 years old who had recovered from COVID-19. Both conserved end residues are part of each CDR3. A D gene is named only where the DNA matches it firmly. Size is stated for part of the rows, as once, few or many counts, or as a class when the clone is expanded.

v_call	j_call	d_call	clone_size	cdr3_aa	cdr3_nt
TRBV5-1	TRBJ1-3	TRBD1	few	CASSTTGGGNTIYF	TGCGCCAGCAGCACGACAGGGGGCGGAAACACCATATATTTT
TRBV7-9	TRBJ2-7	-	-	CASSPVNPYEQYF	TGTGCCAGCAGCCCAGTGAATCCGTACGAGCAGTACTTC
TRBV6-5	TRBJ2-7	-	once	CAIETGKKQYF	TGTGCCATAGAAACCGGGAAGAAGCAGTACTTC
TRBV5-7	TRBJ2-5	-	-	CASSPQGGQETQYF	TGTGCCAGCAGCCCCCAGGGTGGCCAAGAGACCCAGTACTTC
TRBV6-5	TRBJ1-2	-	-	CASRPDSDYGYTF	TGTGCCAGCAGGCCCGACAGTGACTATGGCTACACCTTC
TRBV6-5	TRBJ1-1	-	-	CASSLLTEMNTEAFF	TGTGCCAGCAGCCTCCTAACAGAAATGAACACTGAAGCTTTCTTT
TRBV10-3	TRBJ1-6	TRBD1	few	CAISESTGGTYNSPLHF	TGTGCCATCAGTGAATCAACAGGGGGCACCTATAATTCACCCCTCCACTTT
TRBV19	TRBJ2-5	TRBD1	-	CASMLTGTGGETQYF	TGTGCCAGTATGTTAACCGGGACAGGGGGCGAGACCCAGTACTTC
TRBV3-1/TRBV3-2	TRBJ2-7	-	-	CASSQGARAGDEQYF	TGTGCCAGCAGCCAAGGGGCGCGGGCAGGGGACGAGCAGTACTTC
TRBV7-2	TRBJ2-7	TRBD1	few	CASSINRGSYEQYF	TGTGCCAGCAGCATAAACAGGGGCTCCTACGAGCAGTACTTC
TRBV5-4	TRBJ1-1	-	few	CASSLGRSNTEAFF	TGTGCCAGCAGCTTGGGACGTAGCAACACTGAAGCTTTCTTT
TRBV14	TRBJ2-3	TRBD2	-	CASSPGLEEGVDTQYF	TGTGCCAGCAGCCCGGGACTAGAGGAGGGTGTGGATACGCAGTATTTT
TRBV28	TRBJ1-4	-	-	CASSNSGSVGEKLFF	TGTGCCAGCAGCAACTCGGGTTCTGTAGGTGAAAAACTGTTTTTT
TRBV10-3	TRBJ2-3	-	-	CAISRGVGADTQYF	TGTGCCATCAGCAGGGGAGTGGGTGCAGATACGCAGTATTTT
TRBV13	TRBJ2-7	-	-	CASTSGVQGNYEQYF	TGTGCCAGCACCTCCGGGGTACAGGGTAACTACGAGCAGTACTTC
TRBV3-1/TRBV3-2	TRBJ1-2	TRBD1	-	CASSQGVGTGFGGYTF	TGTGCCAGCAGCCAAGGTGTTGGGACAGGGTTTGGTGGCTACACCTTC
TRBV3-1/TRBV3-2	TRBJ1-5	TRBD1	-	CASSQKQGDQPQHF	TGTGCCAGCAGCCAAAAACAGGGGGACCAGCCCCAGCATTTT
TRBV2	TRBJ1-4	TRBD1	-	CASSGPGGGNEKLFF	TGTGCCAGCAGTGGGCCAGGGGGCGGTAATGAAAAACTGTTTTTT
TRBV29-1	TRBJ1-1	-	-	CSVDRGMNTEAFF	TGCAGCGTTGACAGGGGAATGAACACTGAAGCTTTCTTT
TRBV2	TRBJ1-2	-	few	CASREQGYYGYTF	TGTGCCAGCAGAGAACAGGGATACTATGGCTACACCTTC
TRBV4-3	TRBJ2-2	-	-	CASSQAQGTTGELFF	TGCGCCAGCAGCCAAGCACAGGGTACCACCGGGGAGCTGTTTTTT
TRBV6-5	TRBJ2-3	TRBD1	-	CASRRQGADTQYF	TGTGCCAGCAGAAGACAGGGGGCAGATACGCAGTATTTT
TRBV11-3	TRBJ1-1	-	few	CASSLGFSVNTEAFF	TGTGCCAGCAGCTTAGGTTTTAGTGTGAACACTGAAGCTTTCTTT
TRBV9	TRBJ2-1	TRBD1	-	CASSVTGQGWNEQFF	TGTGCCAGCAGCGTAACGGGACAGGGGTGGAATGAGCAGTTCTTC
TRBV7-8	TRBJ1-6	TRBD1	-	CASSLGAPGGISPLHF	TGTGCCAGCAGCTTAGGGGCCCCAGGGGGGATTTCACCCCTCCACTTT
TRBV30	TRBJ1-1	-	-	CAWKIAGTNEAFF	TGTGCCTGGAAAATAGCGGGGACAAATGAAGCTTTCTTT
TRBV13	TRBJ2-3	-	-	CASSGPDTQYF	TGTGCCAGCAGTGGGCCAGATACGCAGTATTTT
TRBV5-1	TRBJ1-1	-	few	CASSLDHQVAFF	TGCGCCAGCAGCTTGGATCATCAGGTGGCTTTCTTT
TRBV7-9	TRBJ2-7	-	-	CASSLRGNRERRHEQYF	TGTGCCAGCAGCTTACGAGGTAACAGGGAAAGACGGCACGAGCAGTACTTC
TRBV11-3	TRBJ2-3	-	once	CASSSSGSDTQYF	TGTGCCAGCAGCTCCTCAGGCTCAGATACGCAGTATTTT
TRBV11-2	TRBJ1-1	-	-	CASSLNRANTEAFF	TGTGCCAGCAGCTTAAACAGGGCGAACACTGAAGCTTTCTTT
TRBV6-6	TRBJ2-1	-	-	CASSFQYDTTYNEQFF	TGTGCCAGCAGTTTTCAGTACGACACAACGTACAATGAGCAGTTCTTC
TRBV30	TRBJ1-6	TRBD1	-	CAWSGDRAGSPLHF	TGTGCCTGGAGTGGCGACAGGGCAGGTTCACCCCTCCACTTT
TRBV2	TRBJ2-7	TRBD2	-	CASKASGGPVQYF	TGTGCCAGCAAGGCTAGCGGGGGGCCGGTGCAGTACTTC
TRBV4-2	TRBJ2-2	-	-	CASSQEGSGAGELFF	TGTGCCAGCAGCCAGGAGGGGTCGGGGGCCGGGGAGCTGTTTTTT
TRBV27	TRBJ2-2	TRBD1	-	CASTRTGKNTGELFF	TGTGCCAGCACCCGGACAGGGAAGAACACCGGGGAGCTGTTTTTT
TRBV9	TRBJ2-7	TRBD1	once	CASSAGQGKYEQYF	TGTGCCAGCAGCGCCGGACAGGGGAAATACGAGCAGTACTTC
TRBV7-9	TRBJ1-1	-	-	CASSLALPIAEAFF	TGTGCCAGCAGCTTAGCGCTTCCTATAGCTGAAGCTTTCTTT
TRBV9	TRBJ2-1	-	-	CASSVLVTGYYNEQFF	TGTGCCAGCAGCGTTCTCGTCACAGGGTACTACAATGAGCAGTTCTTC
TRBV29-1	TRBJ1-2	-	-	CSVGGDLYGYTF	TGCAGCGTTGGGGGGGACCTCTATGGCTACACCTTC
TRBV10-3	TRBJ1-5	TRBD1	-	CAIGGQVGDQPQHF	TGTGCCATCGGAGGACAGGTTGGGGATCAGCCCCAGCATTTT
TRBV7-2	TRBJ1-4	-	-	CASSLLTGNEKLFF	TGTGCCAGCAGCTTACTGACAGGAAATGAAAAACTGTTTTTT
TRBV3-1/TRBV3-2	TRBJ2-1	TRBD2	-	CASSQARLAGGYNEQFF	TGTGCCAGCAGCCAGGCAAGGTTAGCGGGGGGTTACAATGAGCAGTTCTTC
TRBV6-5	TRBJ1-3	TRBD1	-	CASKRQGRNTIYF	TGTGCCAGCAAGAGACAGGGTAGAAACACCATATATTTT
TRBV27	TRBJ1-5	TRBD1	-	CASGDRGSNQPQHF	TGTGCCAGCGGGGACAGGGGGTCCAATCAGCCCCAGCATTTT
TRBV2	TRBJ2-5	TRBD1	-	CASSAGTAWGTQYF	TGTGCCAGCAGTGCCGGGACAGCTTGGGGGACCCAGTACTTC
TRBV28	TRBJ2-5	-	-	CASSRQATGTQYF	TGTGCCAGCAGTAGACAGGCCACCGGAACCCAGTACTTC
TRBV11-3	TRBJ2-2	-	once	CASSLRSGGTGELFF	TGTGCCAGCAGCTTAAGGTCCGGGGGAACCGGGGAGCTGTTTTTT
TRBV19	TRBJ1-2	TRBD1	-	CASSFHRDRDSYTF	TGTGCCAGTAGTTTCCACCGGGACAGGGACAGCTACACCTTC
TRBV5-1	TRBJ1-1	TRBD1	-	CASSTKTGMRTEAFF	TGCGCCAGCAGCACGAAGACAGGGATGCGCACTGAAGCTTTCTTT